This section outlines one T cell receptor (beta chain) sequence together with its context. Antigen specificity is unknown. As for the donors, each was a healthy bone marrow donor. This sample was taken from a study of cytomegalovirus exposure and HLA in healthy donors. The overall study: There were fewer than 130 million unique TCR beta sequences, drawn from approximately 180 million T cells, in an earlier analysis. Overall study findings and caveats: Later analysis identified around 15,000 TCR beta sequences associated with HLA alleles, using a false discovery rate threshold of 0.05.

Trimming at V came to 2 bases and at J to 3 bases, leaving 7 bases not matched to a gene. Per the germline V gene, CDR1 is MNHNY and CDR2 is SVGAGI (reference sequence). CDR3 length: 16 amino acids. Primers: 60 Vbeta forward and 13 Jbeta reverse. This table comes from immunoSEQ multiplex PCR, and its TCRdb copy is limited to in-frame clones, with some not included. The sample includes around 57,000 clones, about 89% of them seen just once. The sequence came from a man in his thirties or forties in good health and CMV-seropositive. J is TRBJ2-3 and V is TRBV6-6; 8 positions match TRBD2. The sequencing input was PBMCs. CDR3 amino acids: CASSYPRAGGTDTQYF. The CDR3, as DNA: TGTGCCAGCAGTTACCCGAGGGCGGGAGGAACAGATACGCAGTATTTT.